One sample yielded the 6 T cell receptor beta chains listed below, sequenced in a study of T cell changes during pregnancy in multiple sclerosis. Libraries were prepared by immunoSEQ multiplex PCR; TCRdb keeps only in-frame clonotypes and omits some of them. The table records about 64,000 clones, around 90% of them present only once. The sequencing here drew on peripheral blood, taken in the second trimester of pregnancy. Every receptor here comes from a female donor with multiple sclerosis, enrolled in a pregnancy study.

As to this clone: The junction differs from germline at one of its ends, possibly a read error. This chain joins TRBV7-7 and TRBJ2-5, with 8 bases aligning to TRBD1. CDR3 length: 13 residues. The germline V gene encodes CDR1 SSHAT and CDR2 FNYEAQ (reference sequence). The CDR3 sequence is CASSLWTGETQYF. As DNA, the CDR3 is TGTGCTAGCAGCTTATGGACAGGGGAGACCCAGTACTTC. Combining the CDR3 with reference TRBV7-7 and TRBJ2-5 gives the whole variable domain GAGVSQSPRYKVTKRGQDVTLRCDPISSHATLYWYQQALGQGPEFLTYFNYEAQPDKSGLPSDRFSAERPEGSISTLTIQRTEQRDSAMYRCASSLWTGETQYFGPGTRLLVL.

In DNA form, the CDR3 reads TGTGCCACCATGGACAACTACGAGCAGTACTTC. Protein sequence: CATMDNYEQYF. The chain couples TRBV6-1 to TRBJ2-7, with D possibly being TRBD1 (5 bases). The CDR3 is made up of 11 amino acids. The V end was cut by 10 bases, the J end by 3 bases, with 10 bases between. Germline V CDR1 and CDR2: MNHNS, SASEGT.

The rearrangement uses TRBV18 and TRBJ1-3; TRBD1 is a possible D gene (5 bases). Germline lookup yields CDR1 KGHSH and CDR2 LQKENI. V was shortened by 3 bases and J by 0 bases, with 12 bases between the two germline ends. This CDR3 region has 16 residues. CDR3 bases: TGTGCCAGCTCACCGCGACAGAGCCTCTCTGGAAACACCATATATTTT. Residues: CASSPRQSLSGNTIYF. Looking up the rest from reference TRBV18 and TRBJ1-3 gives the full variable domain: NAGVMQNPRHLVRRRGQEARLRCSPMKGHSHVYWYRQLPEEGLKFMVYLQKENIIDESGMPKERFSAEFPKEGPSILRIQQVVRGDSAAYFCASSPRQSLSGNTIYFGEGSWLTVV.

The rearrangement joins TRBV9 to TRBJ2-3; 10 bases fit TRBD2. Trimming took 3 bases from V and 3 from J; bases not matched to a gene: 4. Germline loops: CDR1 SGDLS, CDR2 YYNGEE. The CDR3 runs to 15 residues. The CDR3 coding sequence is TGTGCCAGCAGCGAGGGACTAGCGACGACAGATACGCAGTATTTT. Translated: CASSEGLATTDTQYF. Full variable domain (rest looked up from reference TRBV9 and TRBJ2-3): DSGVTQTPKHLITATGQRVTLRCSPRSGDLSVYWYQQSLDQGLQFLIQYYNGEERAKGNILERFSAQQFPDLHSELNLSSLELGDSALYFCASSEGLATTDTQYFGPGTRLTVL.

V and J are TRBV5-1 and TRBJ2-7, with 11 positions matching TRBD2. V lost 4 bases and J lost 3; bases outside the gene matches: 6. CDR1 is SGHRS and CDR2 is YFSETQ in the germline V gene. The CDR3 consists of 15 residues. The CDR3 reads CASSAATSGNYEQYF. The CDR3 coding sequence is TGCGCCAGCAGCGCAGCGACTAGCGGGAACTACGAGCAGTACTTC.

The V gene is TRBV27, the J gene TRBJ2-2; 12 nucleotides align to TRBD2. Trimming removed 5 bases from V and 2 bases from J; junction bases left unmatched: 9. This CDR3 is 18 amino acids long. Germline V CDR1 and CDR2: MNHEY, SMNVEV (reference sequence). The CDR3 is CASSPIGLAGLNTGELFF. The CDR3 DNA reads as TGTGCCAGCAGTCCTATCGGACTAGCGGGACTTAACACCGGGGAGCTGTTTTTT.